Presented here are 32 T cell receptor beta chains from one specimen sequenced in a study of blood T cell repertoires in COVID-19. Generated by immunoSEQ multiplex PCR, the TCRdb table keeps only in-frame clones and is missing some. The sample lists 150,000 to 200,000 clones; roughly 76% were seen once. Specimen: peripheral blood. The receptor source for this set is a woman older than 75 with COVID-19, enrolled during active disease.

The V call is TRBV7-9, the J call TRBJ1-1; no clear D gene. The CDR3 runs to 15 residues. The germline V gene encodes CDR1 SEHNR and CDR2 FQNEAQ (reference sequence). V was clipped by 3 bases and J by 5 bases, with 16 bases between them. In DNA form, the CDR3 reads TGTGCCAGCAGCTTCCCGGACTCCCGAGGGACTGAAGCTTTCTTT. Protein product: CASSFPDSRGTEAFF.

This clone turned up a few times. The sample carries other DNA sequences with the same CDR3. V is TRBV2 and J is TRBJ1-2, with D tentatively TRBD1 (5 bases). The germline V gene encodes CDR1 SNHLY and CDR2 FYNNEI. V lost 3 bases to trimming and J lost 5 bases, with 7 bases between them. The CDR3 runs 12 residues. CDR3 loop: CASSDRGYGYTF. CDR3 DNA sequence: TGTGCCAGCAGTGACCGGGGGTATGGCTACACCTTC.

The chain carries TRBV14 and TRBJ2-7; 8 bases are shared with TRBD1. The CDR3 totals 14 residues. The V segment lost 1 base and the J segment 7 bases; nucleotides outside the gene matches: 6. Germline loops: CDR1 SGHDN, CDR2 FVKESK. The DNA for the CDR3 is TGTGCCAGCAGCCAAGGGCAGGGGGCAGGGGAGCAGTACTTC. Translation: CASSQGQGAGEQYF.

V usage is TRBV28 and J usage is TRBJ2-3; TRBD2 matches 11 bases. The junction had 12 bases not matched to a gene; V was cut back by 2 bases and J by 2 bases. From germline, CDR1 is MDHEN and CDR2 SYDVKM. The CDR3 spans 19 residues. The CDR3 DNA follows: TGTGCCAGCAGTTTAGGGACCAAACTAGCGGGAGATCTCACAGATACGCAGTATTTT. Translation gives CASSLGTKLAGDLTDTQYF.

This sequence joins TRBV2 and TRBJ1-4; D might be TRBD1 (5 bases). Looked up from germline, CDR1 is SNHLY and CDR2 is FYNNEI. The CDR3 totals 16 residues. V was trimmed by 6 bases and J by 7 bases, leaving 21 bases between them. The DNA for the CDR3 is TGTGCCAGCAGCCCACGACAGTTATGGGGGGGTGAAAAACTGTTTTTT. It codes for CASSPRQLWGGEKLFF.

The CDR3 nucleotides are TGTGCCAGCAGCTTGGCAGGGTATGGGGCCAACGTCCTGACTTTC. This encodes CASSLAGYGANVLTF. This chain links TRBV5-6 with TRBJ2-6, with a possible D match to TRBD1 (5 bases). In germline, CDR1 is SGHDT, CDR2 YYEEEE. The CDR3 contains 15 residues. V was clipped by 0 bases and J by 3 bases, with 7 bases between them.

This clone has only a few counts. The V gene is TRBV2, the J gene TRBJ2-3; maybe TRBD2 (6 bases). The CDR3 length is 14 residues. Per the germline V gene, CDR1 is SNHLY and CDR2 is FYNNEI. Trimming removed 8 bases from V and 4 bases from J, with 16 bases in between. In DNA form, the CDR3 reads TGTGCCAGCCACCCGTACGGGAGTGCAGATACGCAGTATTTT. This encodes CASHPYGSADTQYF. The full variable domain, in which reference TRBV2 and TRBJ2-3 provide the parts outside the CDR3, is EPEVTQTPSHQVTQMGQEVILRCVPISNHLYFYWYRQILGQKVEFLVSFYNNEISEKSEIFDDQFSVERPDGSNFTLKIRSTKLEDSAMYFCASHPYGSADTQYFGPGTRLTVL.

This clone was picked up a small number of times. This chain links TRBV2 with TRBJ1-2, with 9 bases aligning to TRBD1. CDR3 length equals 11 residues. Trimming took 9 bases from V and 7 from J; bases not matched to a gene: 3. Germline CDR1 SNHLY, CDR2 FYNNEI. The CDR3 nucleotides read TGTGCCAGGGGACAGGGCTCTGGCTACACCTTC. It is translated as CARGQGSGYTF.

This clone was detected once. The chain joins TRBV11-2 to TRBJ2-7; D perhaps matches TRBD1 (6 bases). V was pared by 2 bases and J by 3 bases, with 11 bases between. The CDR3 runs to 14 residues. The germline gives CDR1 SGHAT, CDR2 FQNNGV. In DNA, the CDR3 is TGTGCCAGCAGCTTAACAGGGATCAACTACGAGCAGTACTTC. Amino acid sequence: CASSLTGINYEQYF. Drawing the rest from reference TRBV11-2 and TRBJ2-7, the complete variable domain is EAGVAQSPRYKIIEKRQSVAFWCNPISGHATLYWYQQILGQGPKLLIQFQNNGVVDDSQLPKDRFSAERLKGVDSTLKIQPAKLEDSAVYLCASSLTGINYEQYFGPGTRLTVT.

As DNA, the CDR3 is TGTGCCAGCAGCTTAGCCCCAGGGATGAGTGGAAACACCATATATTTT. This encodes CASSLAPGMSGNTIYF. V usage is TRBV7-2 and J usage is TRBJ1-3; possibly TRBD1 for D (5 bases). V was pared by 0 bases and J by 3 bases, with 12 bases between. This CDR3 is 16 amino acids long. Per germline, CDR1 SGHTA and CDR2 FQGNSA.

The V and J genes are TRBV5-5 and TRBJ1-5; possibly TRBD1 for D (5 bases). This CDR3 has 15 amino acids. Germline V lookup: CDR1 SGHKS, CDR2 YYEKEE (reference sequence). The V gene lost 4 bases and the J gene lost 5 bases, with 16 bases spanning the gap. The CDR3 loop is CASSPDGTVDQPQHF. Written as DNA, the CDR3 is TGTGCCAGCAGCCCTGACGGGACTGTGGATCAGCCCCAGCATTTT.

This clone came up a few times. The chain combines TRBV29-1 with TRBJ1-2; a weak D match, TRBD1 (5 bases). The CDR3 is made up of 13 amino acids. Germline assignment: CDR1 SQVTM and CDR2 ANQGSEA. V gave up 3 bases and J gave up 3 bases, with 11 bases separating them. The CDR3 is CSVDQGSDYGYTF. CDR3 nucleotides: TGCAGCGTTGACCAGGGTTCAGACTATGGCTACACCTTC.

J is TRBJ1-2 and V is TRBV7-6; D gene ambiguous. Trimming shortened V by 4 bases and J by 5 bases, and 2 bases separated the two germline ends. Germline CDR1 SGHVS, CDR2 FNYEAQ. The CDR3 extends over 10 amino acids. The CDR3 spells CASSSYGYTF. The CDR3 region has the DNA TGTGCCAGCAGCTCTTATGGCTACACCTTC.

V gene TRBV7-8 combines with J gene TRBJ2-1; unclear D gene. V was trimmed by 2 bases and J by 7 bases, leaving 12 bases between them. The CDR3 sequence is 14 residues long. Germline V CDR1 and CDR2: SGHVS, FQNEAQ. CDR3 residues: CASSLLPLWNEQFF. The CDR3 DNA follows: TGTGCCAGCAGCTTACTCCCACTATGGAATGAGCAGTTCTTC. Looking up the rest from reference TRBV7-8 and TRBJ2-1 gives the full variable domain: GAGVSQSPRYKVAKRGQDVALRCDPISGHVSLFWYQQALGQGPEFLTYFQNEAQLDKSGLPSDRFFAERPEGSVSTLKIQRTQQEDSAVYLCASSLLPLWNEQFFGPGTRLTVL.

The gene calls are TRBV18 and TRBJ1-3, with 9 positions matching TRBD1. V lost 5 bases, J lost 0 bases, and 11 bases stayed unmatched. Germline lookup yields CDR1 KGHSH and CDR2 LQKENI. The CDR3 runs to 18 residues. DNA of the CDR3: TGTGCCAGCTCAGAGCTGGGGACAGGGACTTACTCTGGAAACACCATATATTTT. It is translated as CASSELGTGTYSGNTIYF.

The V gene is TRBV5-4, the J gene TRBJ2-3; 10 positions match TRBD2. This CDR3 comprises 14 residues. The V gene's germline CDR1 is SGHNT and CDR2 YYREEE (reference sequence). V shed 0 bases and J 9 bases; nucleotides not matched to a gene: 4. The CDR3 here is CASSLDLAGDTQYF. The DNA for the CDR3 is TGTGCCAGCAGCTTGGATCTAGCGGGGGACACGCAGTATTTT.

V usage is TRBV2 and J usage is TRBJ1-1; D unresolved. The CDR3 covers 13 residues. V lost 6 bases and J lost 1, with 9 bases in between. Germline V lookup: CDR1 SNHLY, CDR2 FYNNEI. The CDR3 protein is CASRWEGNTEAFF. CDR3 in DNA: TGTGCCAGCAGATGGGAGGGGAACACTGAAGCTTTCTTT.

V is TRBV5-6 and J is TRBJ1-5; D is undetermined. With 4 bases removed from V and 5 bases from J, the gap between germline ends came to 10 bases. CDR3 size: 13 residues. Germline values: CDR1 SGHDT, CDR2 YYEEEE. The CDR3 sequence: CASSPGTHQPQHF. CDR3 nucleotide sequence: TGTGCCAGCAGCCCAGGTACTCATCAGCCCCAGCATTTT.

This clone was found once. The chain carries TRBV4-1 and TRBJ2-5; TRBD1 aligns across 8 bases. Germline CDR1 MGHRA, CDR2 YSYEKL. V was pared by 1 base and J by 1 base, with 14 bases of the junction left unmatched. This CDR3 spans 19 amino acids. The CDR3 DNA follows: TGCGCCAGCAGCCAAGTAGACAGGGGATCCCCCGGTGTCCAAGAGACCCAGTACTTC. It is translated as CASSQVDRGSPGVQETQYF.

This rearrangement joins TRBV4-3 to TRBJ2-6; D unclear. V was trimmed by 0 bases and J by 0 bases, leaving 6 bases between them. The CDR3 spans 16 residues. CDR1 LGHNA and CDR2 YSLEER come from the germline V gene. CDR3 protein: CASSQDFRSGANVLTF. In nucleotides, the CDR3 is TGCGCCAGCAGCCAAGATTTCCGCTCTGGGGCCAACGTCCTGACTTTC.

This clone turned up a few times. V usage is TRBV7-6 and J usage is TRBJ2-7; TRBD1 matches 7 bases. This CDR3 comprises 13 residues. Germline V gene lookup returns CDR1 SGHVS and CDR2 FNYEAQ. V lost 5 bases, J lost 6 bases, and 7 bases stayed unmatched. The CDR3 nucleotides are TGTGCCAGCAGCGTGACAGGGATGGGCGAGCAGTACTTC. Translating it yields CASSVTGMGEQYF.

This clone was recorded a few times. The chain is built from TRBV4-1 and TRBJ1-3; D is uncertain. Trimming left V 3 bases short and J 0 bases short, with 9 bases between. Germline assignment: CDR1 MGHRA and CDR2 YSYEKL. The CDR3 runs 15 residues. In DNA, the CDR3 is TGCGCCAGCAGCCAGGTGACACCCTCTGGAAACACCATATATTTT. Translation gives CASSQVTPSGNTIYF.

The chain recombines TRBV3-1 (or the pseudogene TRBV3-2) with TRBJ1-4; TRBD1 might be the D (6 bases). The CDR3 is 14 amino acids. Germline V lookup: CDR1 LGHDT, CDR2 YNNKEL (reference sequence). The V gene lost 7 bases and the J gene lost 7 bases, with 16 bases spanning the gap. CDR3 nucleotide sequence: TGTGCCAGCACCCCCACAGGGAAAATTGAAAAACTGTTTTTT. It yields the protein CASTPTGKIEKLFF.

The chain couples TRBV21-1 to TRBJ1-5. TRBV21-1 corresponds to a pseudogene. The CDR3 spans 13 residues. The chain's CDR3 is CASSKASVQPQHF. The CDR3 nucleotides are TGTGCCAGCAGCAAAGCTTCCGTACAGCCCCAGCATTTT.

The rearrangement uses TRBV7-2 and TRBJ1-1, with D possibly being TRBD1 (5 bases). Germline CDR1 SGHTA, CDR2 FQGNSA. The CDR3 length is 12 residues. V gave up 5 bases and J gave up 11 bases, with 15 bases separating them. In DNA form, the CDR3 reads TGTGCCAGCAGCCGGATTCAGGGTATGGCTTTCTTT. This gives the protein CASSRIQGMAFF.

CDR3 protein: CASQPGQGAYEQFF. The CDR3 DNA is TGTGCCAGCCAACCGGGACAGGGGGCCTATGAGCAGTTCTTC. This chain links TRBV7-2 with TRBJ2-1; TRBD1 aligns across 12 bases. CDR3 size: 14 residues. Germline-derived CDR1 and CDR2 are SGHTA and FQGNSA. The junction had 7 bases not matched to a gene; V was cut back by 8 bases and J by 8 bases.

For this clone: This CDR3 is also generated by other DNA sequences in the sample. The genes are TRBV5-1 and TRBJ2-7, with D uncertain. The length of the CDR3 is 13 residues. The V end lost 4 bases, the J end lost 2 bases, and 10 bases lay between the germline ends. Germline V gene data show CDR1 as SGHRS and CDR2 as YFSETQ. CDR3 DNA sequence: TGCGCCAGCAGCCTCGGCGGTACCTACGAGCAGTACTTC. Translating it yields CASSLGGTYEQYF. Combining the CDR3 with reference TRBV5-1 and TRBJ2-7 gives the whole variable domain KAGVTQTPRYLIKTRGQQVTLSCSPISGHRSVSWYQQTPGQGLQFLFEYFSETQRNKGNFPGRFSGRQFSNSRSEMNVSTLELGDSALYLCASSLGGTYEQYFGPGTRLTVT.

This chain connects TRBV19 to TRBJ1-5; TRBD1 matches at 7 bases. Germline V gene lookup returns CDR1 LNHDA and CDR2 SQIVND (reference sequence). CDR3 size: 13 residues. V dropped 10 bases and J dropped 4; count of bases not matched to a gene: 7. CDR3 region: CATQGQQNQPQHF. The CDR3 bases are TGTGCCACTCAGGGACAGCAGAATCAGCCCCAGCATTTT.

This chain connects TRBV7-9 to TRBJ2-1; 7 bases map to TRBD1. V was pared by 1 base and J by 12 bases, with 12 bases of the junction left unmatched. Germline CDR1 and CDR2: SEHNR and FQNEAQ (reference sequence). This CDR3 is built from 15 residues. The CDR3 sequence: CASSLDEDRVRRQFF. The CDR3 bases are TGTGCCAGCAGCTTAGATGAAGACAGGGTTCGTCGGCAGTTCTTC.

J is TRBJ2-2 and V is TRBV21-1; the table's D call of TRBD1 was not tested on the DNA. TRBV21-1 is a pseudogene locus. This CDR3 contains 20 residues. The CDR3: CASSKQPPPRRKGDGGELFF. For the CDR3, the DNA is TGTGCCAGCAGCAAGCAGCCCCCCCCGCGAAGAAAGGGGGATGGCGGGGAGCTGTTTTTT.

The chain combines TRBV11-3 with TRBJ2-3; 7 bases line up with TRBD2. In germline, CDR1 is SGHNT, CDR2 YENEEA. The CDR3 is 16 residues long. Losses at the gene ends were 0 bases for V and 7 bases for J; bases not matched to a gene: 10. CDR3 sequence: CASSLEHGGSVNTQYF. CDR3 nucleotide sequence: TGTGCCAGCAGCTTAGAACACGGGGGGTCAGTGAATACGCAGTATTTT.

The chain couples TRBV27 to TRBJ2-7; 7 nucleotides match TRBD2. The V segment lost 3 bases and the J segment 4 bases; nucleotides outside the gene matches: 6. The CDR3 totals 14 residues. Germline lookup yields CDR1 MNHEY and CDR2 SMNVEV (reference sequence). In DNA form, the CDR3 reads TGTGCCAGCAGTTTGACGGGAGGAGGATACGAGCAGTACTTC. Its protein is CASSLTGGGYEQYF.